This T cell receptor beta chain emerged from a study of blood T cell repertoires in COVID-19. The method was immunoSEQ multiplex PCR; TCRdb's version includes in-frame clones alone and lacks a portion of them. This sample yields some 290,000 clones, of which approximately 87% are seen a single time; less than 6% belongs to the top ten. The V segment lost 1 base and the J segment 5 bases; nucleotides outside the gene matches: 3. CDR1 and CDR2 (germline): SGHTA, FQGNSA. This CDR3 has 15 amino acids. The chain joins TRBV7-2 to TRBJ2-7; 12 nucleotides align to TRBD1. Material for sequencing was peripheral blood. The origin of this receptor is a man aged 55 to 70 who had recovered from COVID-19. This CDR3 is CASSLVGTGGDEQYF. The CDR3 region has the DNA TGTGCCAGCAGCTTAGTCGGGACAGGGGGCGACGAGCAGTACTTC.